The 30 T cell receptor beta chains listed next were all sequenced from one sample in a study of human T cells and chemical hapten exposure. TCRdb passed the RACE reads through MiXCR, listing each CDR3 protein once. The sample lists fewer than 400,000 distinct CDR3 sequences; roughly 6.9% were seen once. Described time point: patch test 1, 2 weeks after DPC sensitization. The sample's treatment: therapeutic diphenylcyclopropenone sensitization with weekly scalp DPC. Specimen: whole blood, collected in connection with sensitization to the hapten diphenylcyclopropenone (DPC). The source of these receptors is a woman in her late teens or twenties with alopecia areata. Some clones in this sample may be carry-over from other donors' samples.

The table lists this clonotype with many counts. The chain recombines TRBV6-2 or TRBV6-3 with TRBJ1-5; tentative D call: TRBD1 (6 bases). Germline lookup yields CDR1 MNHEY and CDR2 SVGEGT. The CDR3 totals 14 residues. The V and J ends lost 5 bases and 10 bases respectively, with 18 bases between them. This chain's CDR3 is CASSVGGAVFPQHF. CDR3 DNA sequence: TGTGCCAGCAGTGTTGGGGGGGCTGTCTTCCCCCAGCATTTT.

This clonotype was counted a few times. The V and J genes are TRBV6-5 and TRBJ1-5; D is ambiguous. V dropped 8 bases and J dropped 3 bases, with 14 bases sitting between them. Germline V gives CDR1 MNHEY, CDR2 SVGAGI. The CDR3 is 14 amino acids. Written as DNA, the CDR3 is TGTGCCAGCGCTAGGGATAGATTCAATCAGCCCCAGCATTTT. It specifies CASARDRFNQPQHF.

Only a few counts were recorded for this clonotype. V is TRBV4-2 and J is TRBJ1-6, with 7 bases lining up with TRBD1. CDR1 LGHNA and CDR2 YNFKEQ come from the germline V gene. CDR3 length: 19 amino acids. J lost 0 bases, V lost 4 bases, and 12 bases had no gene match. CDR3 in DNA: TGTGCCAGCAGCCCCGACAGGGAATCGGGGCGCTCCTATAATTCACCCCTCCACTTT. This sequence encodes CASSPDRESGRSYNSPLHF.

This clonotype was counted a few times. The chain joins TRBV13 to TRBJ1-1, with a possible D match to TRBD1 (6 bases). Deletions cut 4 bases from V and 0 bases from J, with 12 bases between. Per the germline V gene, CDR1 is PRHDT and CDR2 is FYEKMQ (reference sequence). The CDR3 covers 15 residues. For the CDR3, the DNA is TGTGCCAGCAGCTCAGACGGACAGTTGAACACTGAAGCTTTCTTT. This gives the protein CASSSDGQLNTEAFF.

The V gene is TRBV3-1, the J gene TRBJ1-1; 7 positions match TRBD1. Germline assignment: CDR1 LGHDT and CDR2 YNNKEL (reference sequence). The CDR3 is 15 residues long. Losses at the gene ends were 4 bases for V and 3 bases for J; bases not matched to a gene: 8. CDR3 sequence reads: CASSRDSSHDTEAFF. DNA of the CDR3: TGTGCCAGCAGCCGGGACAGTAGCCATGACACTGAAGCTTTCTTT.

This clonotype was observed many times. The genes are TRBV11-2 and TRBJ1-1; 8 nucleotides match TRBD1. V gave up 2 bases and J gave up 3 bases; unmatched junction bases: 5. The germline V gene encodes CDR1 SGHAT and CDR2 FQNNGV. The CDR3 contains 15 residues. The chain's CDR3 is CASSLQGAVDTEAFF. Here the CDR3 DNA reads TGTGCCAGCAGCTTACAGGGGGCGGTGGACACTGAAGCTTTCTTT.

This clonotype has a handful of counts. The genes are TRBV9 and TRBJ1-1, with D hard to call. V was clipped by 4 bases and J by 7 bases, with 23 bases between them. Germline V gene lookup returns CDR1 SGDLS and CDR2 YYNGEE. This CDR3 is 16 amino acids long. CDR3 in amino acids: CASSPDARPRYNEAFF. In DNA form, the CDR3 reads TGTGCCAGCAGCCCGGACGCCCGACCTAGGTACAATGAAGCTTTCTTT.

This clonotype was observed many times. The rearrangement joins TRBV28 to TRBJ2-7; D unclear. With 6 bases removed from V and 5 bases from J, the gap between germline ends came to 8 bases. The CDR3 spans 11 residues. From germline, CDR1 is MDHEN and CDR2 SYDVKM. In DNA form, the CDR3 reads TGTGCCAGCAGCTCCCGGGACGAGCAGTACTTC. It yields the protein CASSSRDEQYF.

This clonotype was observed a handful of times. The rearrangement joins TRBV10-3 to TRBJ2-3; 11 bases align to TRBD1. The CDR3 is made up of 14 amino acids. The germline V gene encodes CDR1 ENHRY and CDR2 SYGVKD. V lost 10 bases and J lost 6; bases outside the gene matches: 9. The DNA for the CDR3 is TGTGCCAGCGCAAGGACAGGGGGCGCGGATACGCAGTATTTT. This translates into CASARTGGADTQYF.

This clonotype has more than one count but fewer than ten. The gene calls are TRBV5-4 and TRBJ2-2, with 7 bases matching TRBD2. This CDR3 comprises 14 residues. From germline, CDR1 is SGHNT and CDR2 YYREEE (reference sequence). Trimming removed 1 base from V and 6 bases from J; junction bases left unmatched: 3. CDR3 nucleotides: TGTGCCAGCAGCTTGTACGCGGGGGCCGGGGAGCTGTTTTTT. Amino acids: CASSLYAGAGELFF.

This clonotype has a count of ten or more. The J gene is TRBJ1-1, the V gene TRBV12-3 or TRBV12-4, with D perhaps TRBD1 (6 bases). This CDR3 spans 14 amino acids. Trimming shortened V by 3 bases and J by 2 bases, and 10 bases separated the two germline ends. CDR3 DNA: TGTGCCAGCAGTTTTGGGACAACCAACACTGAAGCTTTCTTT. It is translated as CASSFGTTNTEAFF.

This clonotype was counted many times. The CDR3 nucleotides read TGTGCCAGCAGTCCGGCCACCGAAAGGGATACGCAGTATTTT. Translating gives CASSPATERDTQYF. The chain uses TRBV2 and TRBJ2-3; D gene uncertain. The CDR3 runs 14 residues. Between the trimmed V and J ends, which lost 5 bases and 6 bases, there was a span of 15 bases. Germline lookup yields CDR1 SNHLY and CDR2 FYNNEI.

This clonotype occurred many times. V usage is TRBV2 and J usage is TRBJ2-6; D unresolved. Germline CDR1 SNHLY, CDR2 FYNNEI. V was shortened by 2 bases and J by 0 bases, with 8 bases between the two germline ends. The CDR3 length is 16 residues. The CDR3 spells CASSEPTLSGANVLTF. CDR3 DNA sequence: TGTGCCAGCAGTGAACCCACGCTCTCTGGGGCCAACGTCCTGACTTTC.

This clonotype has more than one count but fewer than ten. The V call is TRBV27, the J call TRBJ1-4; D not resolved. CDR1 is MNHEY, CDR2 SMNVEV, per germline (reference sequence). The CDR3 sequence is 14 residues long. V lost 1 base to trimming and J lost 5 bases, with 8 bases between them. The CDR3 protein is CASSLLGQNEKLFF. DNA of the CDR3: TGTGCCAGCAGTTTATTGGGTCAAAATGAAAAACTGTTTTTT.

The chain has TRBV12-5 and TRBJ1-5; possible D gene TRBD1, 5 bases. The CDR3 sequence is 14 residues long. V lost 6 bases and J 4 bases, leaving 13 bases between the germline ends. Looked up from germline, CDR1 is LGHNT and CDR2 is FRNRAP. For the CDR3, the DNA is TGTGCTAGTGGACCCCCGGGGGGTAATCAGCCCCAGCATTTT. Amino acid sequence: CASGPPGGNQPQHF.

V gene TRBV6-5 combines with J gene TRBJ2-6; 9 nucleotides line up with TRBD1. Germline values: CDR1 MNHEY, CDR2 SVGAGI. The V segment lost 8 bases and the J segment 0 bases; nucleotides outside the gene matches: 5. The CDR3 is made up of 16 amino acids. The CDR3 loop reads CASHDRGFSGANVLTF. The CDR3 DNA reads TGTGCCAGCCACGACAGGGGGTTCTCTGGGGCCAACGTCCTGACTTTC.

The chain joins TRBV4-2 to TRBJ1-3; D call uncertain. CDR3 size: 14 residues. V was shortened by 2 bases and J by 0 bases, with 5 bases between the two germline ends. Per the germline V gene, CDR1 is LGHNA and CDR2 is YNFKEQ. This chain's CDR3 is CASSQRGSGNTIYF. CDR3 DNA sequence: TGTGCCAGCAGCCAACGGGGCTCTGGAAACACCATATATTTT.

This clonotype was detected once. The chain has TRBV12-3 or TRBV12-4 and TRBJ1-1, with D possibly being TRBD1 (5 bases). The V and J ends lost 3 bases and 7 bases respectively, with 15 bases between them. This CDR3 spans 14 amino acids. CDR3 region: CASSLIGTGIEAFF. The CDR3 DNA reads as TGTGCCAGCAGTTTGATTGGGACGGGCATTGAAGCTTTCTTT.

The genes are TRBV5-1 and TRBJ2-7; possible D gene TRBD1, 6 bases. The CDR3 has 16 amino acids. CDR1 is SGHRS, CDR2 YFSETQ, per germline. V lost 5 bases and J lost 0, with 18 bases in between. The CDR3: CASSSSSDRRSYEQYF. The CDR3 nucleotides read TGCGCCAGCAGTTCTTCCTCGGACAGACGCTCCTACGAGCAGTACTTC.

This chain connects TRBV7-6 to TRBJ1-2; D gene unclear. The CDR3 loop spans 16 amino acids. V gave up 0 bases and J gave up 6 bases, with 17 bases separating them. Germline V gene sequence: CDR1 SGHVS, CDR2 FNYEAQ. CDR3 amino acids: CASSLAPDRLGDGYTF. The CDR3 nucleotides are TGTGCCAGCAGCTTAGCCCCGGACCGGCTAGGCGATGGCTACACCTTC. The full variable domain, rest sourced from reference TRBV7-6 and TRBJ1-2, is GAGVSQSPRYKVTKRGQDVALRCDPISGHVSLYWYRQALGQGPEFLTYFNYEAQQDKSGLPNDRFSAERPEGSISTLTIQRTEQRDSAMYRCASSLAPDRLGDGYTFGSGTRLTVV.

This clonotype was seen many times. CDR3 sequence (DNA): TGTGCCACCAGCCCCCGAAGCGGGGTTAGCACGAATACGCAGTATTTT. This translates into CATSPRSGVSTNTQYF. J is TRBJ2-3 and V is TRBV15; 7 bases are a match to TRBD2. V lost 5 bases to trimming and J lost 7 bases; unmatched junction nucleotides: 15. Germline V gene data show CDR1 as LNHNV and CDR2 as YYDKDF (reference sequence). The CDR3 is made up of 16 amino acids. Complete variable domain (other parts from reference TRBV15 and TRBJ2-3): DAMVIQNPRYQVTQFGKPVTLSCSQTLNHNVMYWYQQKSSQAPKLLFHYYDKDFNNEADTPDNFQSRRPNTSFCFLDIRSPGLGDTAMYLCATSPRSGVSTNTQYFGPGTRLTVL.

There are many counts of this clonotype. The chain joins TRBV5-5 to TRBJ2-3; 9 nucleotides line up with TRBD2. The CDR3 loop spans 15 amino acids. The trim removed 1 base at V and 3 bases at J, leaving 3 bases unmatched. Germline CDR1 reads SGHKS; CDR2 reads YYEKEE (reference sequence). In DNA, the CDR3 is TGTGCCAGCAGCTTGCGGCTAGCGGGGACAGATACGCAGTATTTT. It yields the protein CASSLRLAGTDTQYF.

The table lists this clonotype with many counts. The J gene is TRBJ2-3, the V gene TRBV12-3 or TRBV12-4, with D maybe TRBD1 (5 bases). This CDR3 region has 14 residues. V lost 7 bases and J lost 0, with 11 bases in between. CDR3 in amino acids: CASTLGVSTDTQYF. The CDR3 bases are TGTGCCAGCACCCTAGGGGTGAGCACAGATACGCAGTATTTT.

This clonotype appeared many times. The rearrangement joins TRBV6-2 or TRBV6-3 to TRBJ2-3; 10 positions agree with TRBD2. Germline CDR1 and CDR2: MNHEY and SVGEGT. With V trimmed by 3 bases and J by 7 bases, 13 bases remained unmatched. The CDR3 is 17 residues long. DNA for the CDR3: TGTGCCAGCAGTTATAATACTCGGCTAGCGGGGGACTATACGCAGTATTTT. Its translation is CASSYNTRLAGDYTQYF.

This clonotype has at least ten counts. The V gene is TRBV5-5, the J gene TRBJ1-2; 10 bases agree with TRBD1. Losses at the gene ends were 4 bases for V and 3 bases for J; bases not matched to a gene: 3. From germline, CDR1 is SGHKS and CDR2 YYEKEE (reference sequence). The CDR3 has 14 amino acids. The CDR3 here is CASSPGTGDYGYTF. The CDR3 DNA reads TGTGCCAGCAGCCCCGGGACAGGGGACTATGGCTACACCTTC.

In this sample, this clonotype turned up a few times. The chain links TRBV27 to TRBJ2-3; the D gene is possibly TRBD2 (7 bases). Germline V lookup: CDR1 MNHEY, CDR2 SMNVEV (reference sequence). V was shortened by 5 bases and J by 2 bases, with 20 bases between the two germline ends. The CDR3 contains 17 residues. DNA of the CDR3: TGTGCCAGCAGTATGAGTGGAGGGCGGGGGCCCACAGATACGCAGTATTTT. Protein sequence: CASSMSGGRGPTDTQYF.

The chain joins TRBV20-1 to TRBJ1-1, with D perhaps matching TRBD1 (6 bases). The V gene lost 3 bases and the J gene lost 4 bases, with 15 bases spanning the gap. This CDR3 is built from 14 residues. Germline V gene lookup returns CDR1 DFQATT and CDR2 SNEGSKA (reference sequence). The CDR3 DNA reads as TGCAGTGCTAGTAATCCGGGGGCAGTCACTGAAGCTTTCTTT. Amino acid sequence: CSASNPGAVTEAFF.

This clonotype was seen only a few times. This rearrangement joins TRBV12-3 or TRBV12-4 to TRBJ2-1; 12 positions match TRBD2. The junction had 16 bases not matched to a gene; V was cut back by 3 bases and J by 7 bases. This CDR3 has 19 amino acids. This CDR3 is CASSFSRTSGGPPWNEQFF. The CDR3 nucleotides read TGTGCCAGCAGTTTCTCTAGAACTAGCGGGGGGCCCCCTTGGAATGAGCAGTTCTTC.

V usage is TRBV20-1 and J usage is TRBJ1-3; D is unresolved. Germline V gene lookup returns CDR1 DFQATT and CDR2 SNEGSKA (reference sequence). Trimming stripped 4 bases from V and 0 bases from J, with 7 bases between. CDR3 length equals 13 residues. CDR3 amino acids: CSATGSSGNTIYF. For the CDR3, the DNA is TGCAGTGCTACTGGGAGCTCTGGAAACACCATATATTTT.

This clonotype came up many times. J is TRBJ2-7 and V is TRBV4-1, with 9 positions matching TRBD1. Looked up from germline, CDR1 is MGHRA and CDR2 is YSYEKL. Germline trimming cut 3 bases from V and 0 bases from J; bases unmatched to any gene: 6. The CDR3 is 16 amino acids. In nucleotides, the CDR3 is TGCGCCAGCAGCCAGCCCGGGACAGGGATCTCCTACGAGCAGTACTTC. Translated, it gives CASSQPGTGISYEQYF.